The entry below describes one TCR beta chain. Antigen specificity is unknown. The data were obtained in a study of chemoradiotherapy in HPV16-positive cancers. The junction had 4 bases not matched to a gene; V was cut back by 5 bases and J by 4 bases. The CDR3 extends over 14 amino acids. Germline CDR1 reads LNHDA; CDR2 reads SQIVND (reference sequence). Data came from immunoSEQ multiplex PCR; TCRdb stores just in-frame clones and leaves some out. The repertoire holds approximately 1,500 clones, with around 87% as singletons. General observations from the study: Better recurrence-free survival went with HPV-responsive T-cell expansion in HPV16-positive patients. The functional HPV-specific definition rests on just two HPV16-positive patients. During treatment, candidate HPV-specific clones and E7-related motifs expanded in tumor.

The rearrangement joins TRBV19 to TRBJ1-1; 10 bases are a match to TRBD1. Material: tumor tissue, obtained from a patient who underwent chemoradiotherapy. This sequence originates from a human donor with HPV-associated anogenital cancer. The CDR3 loop is CASSPRTGGTEAFF. In nucleotides, the CDR3 is TGTGCCAGTAGTCCTCGGACAGGGGGCACTGAAGCTTTCTTT.